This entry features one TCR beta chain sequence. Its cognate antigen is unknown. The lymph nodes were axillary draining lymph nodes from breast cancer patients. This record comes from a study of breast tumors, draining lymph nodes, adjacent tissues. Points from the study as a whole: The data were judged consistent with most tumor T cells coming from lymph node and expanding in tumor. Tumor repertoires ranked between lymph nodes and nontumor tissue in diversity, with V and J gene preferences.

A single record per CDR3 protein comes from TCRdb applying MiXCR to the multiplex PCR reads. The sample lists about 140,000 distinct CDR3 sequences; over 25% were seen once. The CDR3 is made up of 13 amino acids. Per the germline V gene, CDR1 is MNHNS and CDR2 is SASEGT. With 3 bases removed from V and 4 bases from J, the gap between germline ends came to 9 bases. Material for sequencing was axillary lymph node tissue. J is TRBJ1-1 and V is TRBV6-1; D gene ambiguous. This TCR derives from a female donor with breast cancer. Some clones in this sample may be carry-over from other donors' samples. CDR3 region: CASSEEGATEAFF. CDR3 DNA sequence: TGTGCCAGCAGTGAGGAGGGAGCCACTGAAGCTTTCTTT.